Listed here are 18 T cell receptor beta chains from one sample, sequenced in a study of human T cells and chemical hapten exposure (dated by TCRdb to the early 2020s). The method was RACE. Sequencing was performed on a NextSeq 500. TCRdb passed the public sequencing reads through fastp at Q25 and MiXCR, retaining productive beta sequences. Each CDR3 protein gets just one entry, which takes the most common genes and DNA from the rows behind it. The sample table records about 130,000 distinct CDR3 sequences; approximately 9% of these occur just once. In total, the top ten clones hold roughly 1.6% of the sample. The time point label on this specimen signifies: healthy volunteer bleed at 2 weeks. Unfractionated whole blood was collected in Tempus Blood RNA tubes, and total RNA was extracted from that blood. The material sequenced was whole blood. Receptors were obtained from a male donor in good health. Some clones in this sample may be carry-over from other donors' samples.

The gene calls are TRBV5-1 and TRBJ1-5; tentative D call: TRBD1 (5 bases). V lost 4 bases and J 6 bases, leaving 17 bases between the germline ends. The CDR3 is made up of 15 amino acids. Per the germline V gene, CDR1 is SGHRS and CDR2 is YFSETQ. The CDR3 protein is CASSPAGGTGQPQHF. CDR3 sequence (DNA): TGCGCCAGCAGCCCAGCTGGGGGGACTGGTCAGCCCCAGCATTTT.

This clonotype was counted ten times or more. The chain is built from TRBV7-2 and TRBJ2-5; 9 bases agree with TRBD1. V shed 5 bases and J 5 bases; nucleotides not matched to a gene: 6. The V gene's germline CDR1 is SGHTA and CDR2 FQGNSA. The CDR3 runs 14 residues. The CDR3 protein is CASSRDRAPETQYF. DNA for the CDR3: TGTGCCAGCAGCCGGGACAGGGCTCCCGAGACCCAGTACTTC. Looking up the rest from reference TRBV7-2 and TRBJ2-5 gives the full variable domain: GAGVSQSPSNKVTEKGKDVELRCDPISGHTALYWYRQSLGQGLEFLIYFQGNSAPDKSGLPSDRFSAERTGGSVSTLTIQRTQQEDSAVYLCASSRDRAPETQYFGPGTRLLVL.

This clonotype was observed many times. The chain carries TRBV29-1 and TRBJ1-1; tentatively, D is TRBD1 (5 bases). The CDR3 runs 12 residues. Germline V CDR1 and CDR2: SQVTM, ANQGSEA. V was clipped by 5 bases and J by 1 base, with 8 bases between them. In DNA, the CDR3 is TGCAGCGTTCGGGGGAGGAACACTGAAGCTTTCTTT. The encoded protein is CSVRGRNTEAFF.

This clonotype was seen a few times. This sequence joins TRBV5-1 and TRBJ2-7; TRBD2 might be the D (5 bases). Trimming stripped 0 bases from V and 1 base from J, with 8 bases between. The V gene's germline CDR1 is SGHRS and CDR2 YFSETQ. This CDR3 contains 14 residues. This CDR3 is CASSLEAGSYEQYF. In DNA, the CDR3 is TGCGCCAGCAGCTTGGAGGCGGGTTCCTACGAGCAGTACTTC.

The chain has TRBV27 and TRBJ2-7; 7 positions match TRBD1. In germline, CDR1 is MNHEY, CDR2 SMNVEV (reference sequence). V lost 2 bases to trimming and J lost 3 bases; unmatched junction nucleotides: 7. This CDR3 spans 15 amino acids. CDR3 protein: CASSLRDSPLYEQYF. DNA for the CDR3: TGTGCCAGCAGTTTAAGGGACAGCCCGCTCTACGAGCAGTACTTC.

This clonotype occurred a few times. This CDR3 is CSARPQGDNEQFF. As DNA, the CDR3 is TGCAGTGCTAGACCCCAGGGGGACAATGAGCAGTTCTTC. J is TRBJ2-1 and V is TRBV20-1, with TRBD1 matching over 7 bases. The germline CDR1 and CDR2 sequences are DFQATT and SNEGSKA (reference sequence). The CDR3 loop spans 13 amino acids. V was pared by 2 bases and J by 5 bases, with 3 bases of the junction left unmatched.

This clonotype has at least ten counts. The genes are TRBV7-9 and TRBJ1-2; no clear D gene. The CDR3 length is 16 residues. The V and J ends lost 2 bases and 2 bases respectively, with 15 bases between them. Germline V gives CDR1 SEHNR, CDR2 FQNEAQ (reference sequence). CDR3 region: CASSLYAGIPNYGYTF. For the CDR3, the DNA is TGTGCCAGCAGCTTATATGCCGGAATCCCCAACTATGGCTACACCTTC.

The gene calls are TRBV5-6 and TRBJ1-2; 9 bases map to TRBD1. The junction had 11 bases not matched to a gene; V was cut back by 4 bases and J by 4 bases. The CDR3 runs 16 residues. Germline V gene data show CDR1 as SGHDT and CDR2 as YYEEEE. The CDR3 region has the DNA TGTGCCAGCAGCGTCTATACAGGGGGCGCTGGCTATGGCTACACCTTC. Protein sequence: CASSVYTGGAGYGYTF.

The table lists this clonotype with a few counts. V and J are TRBV5-1 and TRBJ2-7, with D perhaps assigned TRBD1 or TRBD2 (5 bases each). The germline gives CDR1 SGHRS, CDR2 YFSETQ. CDR3 length: 12 residues. With 3 bases removed from V and 7 bases from J, the gap between germline ends came to 11 bases. The CDR3 DNA follows: TGCGCCAGCAGCTCCGGGACGTTGGAGCAGTACTTC. Protein product: CASSSGTLEQYF.

At least ten counts were recorded for this clonotype. The genes are TRBV7-8 and TRBJ2-2, with 8 bases matching TRBD1. This CDR3 spans 16 amino acids. Germline-derived CDR1 and CDR2 are SGHVS and FQNEAQ. V gave up 1 base and J gave up 6 bases; unmatched junction bases: 7. CDR3 nucleotide sequence: TGTGCCAGCAGCTTAGTAGGGCTGACAGGGGCCGGGGAGCTGTTTTTT. It translates to CASSLVGLTGAGELFF.

About this clonotype itself: The junction does not match germline at one end; this may be a read error. This sequence joins TRBV12-3 or TRBV12-4 and TRBJ1-2; 8 nucleotides line up with TRBD1. This CDR3 has 11 amino acids. CDR3 residues: CAGSRQGSYTF. CDR3 nucleotide sequence: TGTGCCGGCAGTAGACAGGGGAGCTACACCTTC.

This clonotype was seen a few times. The genes are TRBV20-1 and TRBJ1-3; D perhaps matches TRBD1 (6 bases). The CDR3 covers 17 residues. Trimming stripped 0 bases from V and 0 bases from J, with 15 bases between. Germline assignment: CDR1 DFQATT and CDR2 SNEGSKA (reference sequence). CDR3 protein: CSAREAGAILSGNTIYF. As DNA, the CDR3 is TGCAGTGCTAGAGAGGCGGGGGCGATTCTCTCTGGAAACACCATATATTTT.

This clonotype has at least ten counts. V and J are TRBV27 and TRBJ1-2, with 7 bases that match TRBD1. The ends lost 5 bases at V and 3 bases at J; junction bases unmatched: 3. The CDR3 has 13 amino acids. CDR1 is MNHEY, CDR2 SMNVEV, per germline (reference sequence). CDR3 in amino acids: CASSEGTDYGYTF. The CDR3 nucleotides are TGTGCCAGCAGTGAGGGGACAGACTATGGCTACACCTTC.

This clonotype was seen many times. The rearrangement joins TRBV27 to TRBJ2-7; 8 positions match TRBD1. The germline V gene has CDR1 MNHEY and CDR2 SMNVEV (reference sequence). The length of the CDR3 is 13 residues. J lost 7 bases, V lost 4 bases, and 6 bases had no gene match. The CDR3 DNA is TGTGCCAGCAGTTCCGGACAGGGAAGTGAGCAGTACTTC. This codes for CASSSGQGSEQYF.

The V call is TRBV5-5, the J call TRBJ2-5, with 7 bases identical to TRBD1. V gave up 3 bases and J gave up 3 bases; unmatched junction bases: 8. CDR1 is SGHKS and CDR2 is YYEKEE in the germline V gene (reference sequence). The CDR3 covers 15 residues. The CDR3 region is CASSSRDRDKETQYF. In DNA, the CDR3 is TGTGCCAGCAGCTCCCGGGACAGAGATAAAGAGACCCAGTACTTC.

The chain joins TRBV6-5 to TRBJ1-1, with a weak D call TRBD1 (5 bases). CDR3 size: 15 residues. Germline V CDR1 and CDR2: MNHEY, SVGAGI. Deletions cut 4 bases from V and 2 bases from J, with 14 bases between. CDR3 loop: CASSWGAGSNTEAFF. DNA of the CDR3: TGTGCCAGCAGTTGGGGCGCGGGGAGCAACACTGAAGCTTTCTTT.

The chain carries TRBV7-6 and TRBJ1-3; D gene unclear. V dropped 5 bases and J dropped 0 bases, with 17 bases sitting between them. Germline CDR1 SGHVS, CDR2 FNYEAQ. This CDR3 is 17 amino acids long. The CDR3 nucleotides read TGTGCCAGCAGCGCCACAGCGGGCCGTTCCTCTGGAAACACCATATATTTT. Its protein product is CASSATAGRSSGNTIYF. The full variable domain, rest sourced from reference TRBV7-6 and TRBJ1-3, is GAGVSQSPRYKVTKRGQDVALRCDPISGHVSLYWYRQALGQGPEFLTYFNYEAQQDKSGLPNDRFSAERPEGSISTLTIQRTEQRDSAMYRCASSATAGRSSGNTIYFGEGSWLTVV.

The rearrangement links TRBV20-1 to TRBJ1-6, with D possibly being TRBD1 (5 bases). This CDR3 region has 16 residues. V dropped 0 bases and J dropped 9 bases, with 18 bases sitting between them. The germline V gene has CDR1 DFQATT and CDR2 SNEGSKA (reference sequence). The CDR3 nucleotides are TGCAGTGCTAGAGACCTTTACACGGGGGAAATTTCACCCCTCCACTTT. Translating it yields CSARDLYTGEISPLHF.